Following are 30 T cell receptor beta chains from one sample sequenced in a study of naive and memory T cell subsets (dated by TCRdb to the late 2010s). Library preparation employed UMI-ligation and nested PCR. Sequencing relied on an Illumina MiSeq. An equimolar mix of two oligonucleotides covering both TRBC1 and TRBC2 was used as the beta constant-region primer. Four rounds of PCR were used to amplify ligated cDNA, with nested alpha and beta constant-region primers being used together with the SP2 primer. TCRdb reprocessing: public reads trimmed at Q25 with fastp, clones called with MiXCR, in-frame beta chains kept. Duplicate CDR3 protein sequences are folded into a single record with the most common DNA and genes. This sample is represented by around 18,000 distinct CDR3 sequences; roughly 8.7% of them were singletons. The ten largest clones take up more than 20% of the sample. Sequenced input: central memory CD8+ T cells from blood. The sample's cell subset or site label, in plain terms: central memory, CD45RA- CD27+. These receptors were obtained from a human donor in good health.

This clonotype has only a few counts. J is TRBJ1-3 and V is TRBV20-1; no reliable D call. The CDR3 runs 13 residues. V lost 1 base to trimming and J lost 7 bases, with 11 bases between them. The germline CDR1 and CDR2 sequences are DFQATT and SNEGSKA (reference sequence). The CDR3: CSARVEGSNTIYF. CDR3 coding DNA: TGCAGTGCTAGAGTGGAGGGTTCGAACACCATATATTTT.

This clonotype was detected only a few times. This chain connects TRBV30 to TRBJ1-1; D might be TRBD1 (5 bases). The CDR3 has 15 residues. V was trimmed by 5 bases and J by 0 bases, leaving 16 bases between them. Germline V gene sequence: CDR1 GTSNPN, CDR2 SVGIG (reference sequence). In DNA form, the CDR3 reads TGTGCCTGGGCCCGAGCGGGGGGAATGAACACTGAAGCTTTCTTT. It is translated as CAWARAGGMNTEAFF.

This sequence joins TRBV27 and TRBJ1-4; 7 bases agree with TRBD1. The V and J ends lost 5 bases and 4 bases, in that order; junction bases with no gene match: 7. Germline values: CDR1 MNHEY, CDR2 SMNVEV (reference sequence). This CDR3 has 15 amino acids. CDR3 bases: TGTGCCAGCAGTGCCTACAGGGGTGGTAATGAAAAACTGTTTTTT. The encoded protein is CASSAYRGGNEKLFF.

This clonotype was seen repeatedly, ten times or more. V and J are TRBV7-9 and TRBJ2-1, with 7 bases aligning to TRBD1. V lost 7 bases and J lost 7; bases outside the gene matches: 4. There are 12 residues in the CDR3. From germline, CDR1 is SEHNR and CDR2 FQNEAQ (reference sequence). The CDR3 loop reads CASNPTGNEQFF. DNA of the CDR3: TGTGCCAGCAACCCGACAGGGAATGAGCAGTTCTTC.

This clonotype showed up many times. The J gene is TRBJ1-1, the V gene TRBV6-2 or TRBV6-3, with D hard to call. The V end was cut by 4 bases, the J end by 5 bases, with 14 bases between. From germline, CDR1 is MNHEY and CDR2 SVGEGT. The CDR3 length is 14 residues. CDR3 residues: CASSSIKVVTEAFF. CDR3 bases: TGTGCCAGCAGTTCAATTAAGGTGGTGACTGAAGCTTTCTTT.

This clonotype is labeled large. This chain joins TRBV15 and TRBJ2-3, with TRBD2 matching over 10 bases. Losses at the gene ends were 5 bases for V and 1 base for J; bases not matched to a gene: 9. CDR1 is LNHNV and CDR2 is YYDKDF in the germline V gene (reference sequence). The CDR3 sequence is 17 residues long. The CDR3 loop reads CATSETAGGPGTDTQYF. CDR3 sequence (DNA): TGTGCCACCAGCGAGACAGCGGGAGGGCCGGGCACAGATACGCAGTATTTT.

There are many counts of this clonotype. The chain is built from TRBV7-3 and TRBJ2-2; TRBD2 aligns across 7 bases. Germline-derived CDR1 and CDR2 are SGHTA and FQGTGA. Losses at the gene ends were 2 bases for V and 3 bases for J; bases not matched to a gene: 3. This CDR3 region has 15 residues. This CDR3 reads CASSLGLGDTGELFF. The CDR3 nucleotides are TGTGCCAGCAGCTTAGGACTAGGGGACACCGGGGAGCTGTTTTTT.

The chain is built from TRBV6-4 and TRBJ2-3; perhaps D is TRBD1 or TRBD2 (5 bases each). The germline CDR1 and CDR2 sequences are MRHNA and SNTAGT. V was clipped by 0 bases and J by 4 bases, with 8 bases between them. The CDR3 extends over 14 amino acids. This chain's CDR3 is CASSDSRGADTQYF. The CDR3, as DNA: TGTGCCAGCAGTGACTCAAGGGGAGCAGATACGCAGTATTTT.

This clonotype was counted a few times. The genes are TRBV7-9 and TRBJ2-7; TRBD1 aligns across 9 bases. The V and J ends lost 4 bases and 5 bases, in that order; junction bases with no gene match: 12. This CDR3 is built from 16 residues. Germline V gene sequence: CDR1 SEHNR, CDR2 FQNEAQ (reference sequence). The DNA for the CDR3 is TGTGCCAGCAGCTCCAGTCTGGGGACAGGGTGGGACGAGCAGTACTTC. This encodes CASSSSLGTGWDEQYF.

The chain employs TRBV7-9 and TRBJ1-4; D possibly corresponds to TRBD1 (5 bases). Germline V gene sequence: CDR1 SEHNR, CDR2 FQNEAQ (reference sequence). Deletions cut 4 bases from V and 7 bases from J, with 22 bases between. The CDR3 length is 17 residues. CDR3 in amino acids: CASSSPSSPGLGEKLFF. CDR3 sequence (DNA): TGTGCCAGCAGCTCGCCTAGCTCCCCAGGGCTCGGTGAAAAACTGTTTTTT.

This clonotype was found many times. The chain uses TRBV3-1 and TRBJ2-1, with a tentative D call TRBD2 (6 bases). The CDR3 totals 14 residues. V was pared by 2 bases and J by 8 bases, with 13 bases between. Per germline, CDR1 LGHDT and CDR2 YNNKEL (reference sequence). The CDR3 DNA reads as TGTGCCAGCAGCCAAAGCCTAGCGTCAGATGAGCAGTTCTTC. Translation gives CASSQSLASDEQFF.

This clonotype was found a few times. The rearrangement joins TRBV3-1 to TRBJ2-7, with 7 bases identical to TRBD1. CDR1 is LGHDT and CDR2 is YNNKEL in the germline V gene (reference sequence). This CDR3 spans 13 amino acids. V lost 3 bases, J lost 3 bases, and 2 bases stayed unmatched. CDR3 loop: CASSHGTVYEQYF. CDR3 coding DNA: TGTGCCAGCAGCCACGGGACAGTCTACGAGCAGTACTTC.

This clonotype turned up a few times. V is TRBV7-8 and J is TRBJ2-4, with TRBD2 as a possible D gene (6 bases). Germline CDR1 SGHVS, CDR2 FQNEAQ. V shed 1 base and J shed 4 bases, with 20 bases lying between them. The CDR3 runs 18 residues. CDR3 nucleotides: TGTGCCAGCAGCTTAGAGGCGGGAACCCGCGTAGTTAAAAACATTCAGTACTTC. Protein product: CASSLEAGTRVVKNIQYF.

There are many counts of this clonotype. The gene calls are TRBV21-1 and TRBJ1-1. TRBV21-1 is an annotated pseudogene. This CDR3 is 12 amino acids long. CDR3 DNA: TGTGCCAGCAGCGGCCGGCTGACTGAAGCTTTCTTT. It yields the protein CASSGRLTEAFF.

The chain combines TRBV2 with TRBJ2-7, with D possibly TRBD1 on 5 matching bases. CDR1 and CDR2 from the germline V gene are SNHLY and FYNNEI. The CDR3 consists of 15 residues. V dropped 2 bases and J dropped 2 bases, with 13 bases sitting between them. Here the CDR3 reads CASSETGPTPYEQYF. CDR3 coding DNA: TGTGCCAGCAGTGAAACAGGTCCGACACCCTACGAGCAGTACTTC.

This clonotype has at least ten counts. The chain couples TRBV7-9 to TRBJ2-1; TRBD2 matches 9 bases. V lost 0 bases, J lost 7 bases, and 4 bases stayed unmatched. The CDR3 runs 15 residues. The germline CDR1 and CDR2 sequences are SEHNR and FQNEAQ (reference sequence). CDR3 bases: TGTGCCAGCAGCTTAGCTAGCGGGAGTGGAAATGAGCAGTTCTTC. Encoded protein: CASSLASGSGNEQFF.

This clonotype was found many times. The chain links TRBV4-2 to TRBJ2-7; D gene unclear. The V gene's germline CDR1 is LGHNA and CDR2 YNFKEQ. Deletions cut 0 bases from V and 0 bases from J, with 6 bases between. This CDR3 has 14 amino acids. The CDR3 sequence is CASSQDLGSYEQYF. The CDR3 DNA reads TGTGCCAGCAGCCAAGATCTTGGCTCCTACGAGCAGTACTTC.

This clonotype was seen many times. V usage is TRBV6-6 and J usage is TRBJ2-6; D ambiguous. The CDR3 covers 19 residues. V was clipped by 0 bases and J by 2 bases, with 17 bases between them. The V gene's germline CDR1 is MNHNY and CDR2 SVGAGI (reference sequence). CDR3 DNA: TGTGCCAGCAGTTACTCGTTTCTCTCCCTCGCACCTGGGGCCAACGTCCTGACTTTC. It is translated as CASSYSFLSLAPGANVLTF.

This clonotype was seen repeatedly, ten times or more. In DNA form, the CDR3 reads TGCGCCAGCAGCCAAGATCGAGGGAGTATGTACGAGCAGTACTTC. This gives the protein CASSQDRGSMYEQYF. This rearrangement joins TRBV4-3 to TRBJ2-7, with D possibly TRBD2 on 5 matching bases. The CDR3 sequence is 15 residues long. From germline, CDR1 is LGHNA and CDR2 YSLEER. Trimming took off 0 bases at V and 4 bases at J, with 13 bases between the two ends.

This clonotype was counted at least ten times. The J gene is TRBJ2-3, the V gene TRBV15; 8 bases align to TRBD2. Germline V lookup: CDR1 LNHNV, CDR2 YYDKDF (reference sequence). V was pared by 3 bases and J by 1 base, with 6 bases of the junction left unmatched. This CDR3 contains 16 residues. The CDR3 loop reads CATSREAGEGTDTQYF. CDR3 bases: TGTGCCACCAGCAGGGAAGCGGGGGAGGGCACAGATACGCAGTATTTT.

The V and J genes are TRBV6-2 or TRBV6-3 and TRBJ2-7; weak D call: TRBD2 (5 bases). The V gene lost 4 bases and the J gene lost 3 bases, with 19 bases spanning the gap. The CDR3 totals 16 residues. The germline gives CDR1 MNHEY, CDR2 SVGEGT. The CDR3 sequence is CASSLPYPGNLYEQYF. Here the CDR3 DNA reads TGTGCCAGCAGTTTACCGTACCCCGGGAATCTCTACGAGCAGTACTTC.

This clonotype was counted at least ten times. The chain recombines TRBV4-3 with TRBJ2-5, with TRBD2 as a possible D gene (6 bases). Germline CDR1 and CDR2: LGHNA and YSLEER. The CDR3 extends over 16 amino acids. The ends were cut back, 0 bases at V and 2 bases at J, with 13 bases in the middle. CDR3 nucleotides: TGCGCCAGCAGCCAAGAAGTTTCGGCGGGACAAGAGACCCAGTACTTC. The encoded protein is CASSQEVSAGQETQYF.

This clonotype was recorded many times. The rearrangement links TRBV20-1 to TRBJ2-1; TRBD2 agrees at 7 bases. The CDR3 has 14 amino acids. Germline assignment: CDR1 DFQATT and CDR2 SNEGSKA (reference sequence). V lost 6 bases to trimming and J lost 8 bases; unmatched junction nucleotides: 13. CDR3 in DNA: TGCAGTGCCCCATCCGGGCGGGAGTTGGATGAGCAGTTCTTC. Residues: CSAPSGRELDEQFF.

This clonotype has ten or more counts. This chain uses TRBV6-6 with TRBJ1-1, with TRBD1 matching over 7 bases. In germline, CDR1 is MNHNY, CDR2 SVGAGI (reference sequence). The CDR3 is 13 residues long. V lost 8 bases, J lost 1 base, and 4 bases stayed unmatched. CDR3 in amino acids: CASADRENTEAFF. The CDR3 region has the DNA TGTGCCAGCGCCGACAGGGAGAACACTGAAGCTTTCTTT.

The sample holds many counts of this clonotype. Here the CDR3 reads CSARDPTGGDTEAFF. The CDR3 region has the DNA TGCAGTGCTAGAGATCCCACAGGGGGCGACACTGAAGCTTTCTTT. The J gene is TRBJ1-1, the V gene TRBV20-1; 9 bases are shared with TRBD1. The CDR3 spans 15 residues. The germline V gene has CDR1 DFQATT and CDR2 SNEGSKA (reference sequence). The J segment lost 3 bases and the V segment lost 0 bases, leaving 5 bases of the junction unmatched.

At least ten counts were recorded for this clonotype. J is TRBJ2-7 and V is TRBV20-1, with 10 nucleotides matching TRBD2. This CDR3 has 15 amino acids. Losses at the gene ends were 6 bases for V and 2 bases for J; bases not matched to a gene: 10. Germline assignment: CDR1 DFQATT and CDR2 SNEGSKA (reference sequence). The CDR3 sequence is CSAPPGTSDAYEQYF. DNA of the CDR3: TGCAGTGCCCCGCCCGGGACTAGCGACGCCTACGAGCAGTACTTC.

The genes are TRBV27 and TRBJ1-4, with no clear D. V was shortened by 2 bases and J by 7 bases, with 14 bases between the two germline ends. This CDR3 spans 15 amino acids. The V gene's germline CDR1 is MNHEY and CDR2 SMNVEV (reference sequence). The CDR3 sequence is CASSLVPGLSEKLFF. CDR3 in DNA: TGTGCCAGCAGTTTAGTTCCGGGGTTGAGTGAAAAACTGTTTTTT.

This clonotype was seen repeatedly, ten times or more. The V and J genes are TRBV6-2 or TRBV6-3 and TRBJ2-1; 8 nucleotides line up with TRBD2. CDR1 is MNHEY and CDR2 is SVGEGT in the germline V gene. This CDR3 is built from 15 residues. V lost 5 bases, J lost 2 bases, and 5 bases stayed unmatched. CDR3: CASSPTGGTYNEQFF. The CDR3, as DNA: TGTGCCAGCAGTCCCACGGGGGGGACCTACAATGAGCAGTTCTTC.

This clonotype showed up many times. This chain uses TRBV6-6 with TRBJ1-1, with 8 bases fitting TRBD1. This CDR3 comprises 16 residues. Trimming removed 2 bases from V and 5 bases from J; junction bases left unmatched: 10. Per the germline V gene, CDR1 is MNHNY and CDR2 is SVGAGI (reference sequence). As DNA, the CDR3 is TGTGCCAGCAGTTACCCGAAGACAGGGGTCCGAACTGAAGCTTTCTTT. Translated: CASSYPKTGVRTEAFF.

The rearrangement uses TRBV5-6 and TRBJ2-7, with D perhaps matching TRBD1 (6 bases). Germline CDR1 reads SGHDT; CDR2 reads YYEEEE. The V gene lost 4 bases and the J gene lost 6 bases, with 20 bases spanning the gap. CDR3 length: 15 residues. CDR3 sequence: CASSPGTSSSSEQYF. The CDR3 bases are TGTGCCAGCAGCCCGGGGACATCTTCTAGCTCCGAGCAGTACTTC.